This TCR beta chain derives from a study of Ad26.COV2.S vaccination and SARS-CoV-2 variants. For the study at large: Each vaccinee took Ad26.COV2.S intramuscularly, once or twice 56 days apart. Study findings and constraints: Spike-specific TCR breadth was greater after Ad26.COV2.S than placebo.

About this clone: Its antigen is currently unknown.

The treatment was: about 20 received Ad26.COV2.S at low or high dose, single or two shots; about five received placebo; per-sample allocation not given. Sampling occurred on day 63 after the first vaccine or placebo injection. The shot given was an Ad26 vector that makes Wuhan-strain SARS-CoV-2 spike. The table came from immunoSEQ multiplex PCR; TCRdb's copy has only in-frame clones and leaves some out. The repertoire has hundreds of thousands of clones, about 89% of them found once; the top ten carry over 1.3%. V lost 3 bases and J lost 3, with 18 bases in between. The CDR3 is 17 amino acids. The germline gives CDR1 MNHNS, CDR2 SASEGT.

V usage is TRBV6-1 and J usage is TRBJ1-5; maybe TRBD1 (6 bases). Material: peripheral blood, obtained in a trial of Ad26.COV2.S vaccine versus placebo. This receptor was obtained from a person aged 18-60 years who received the Ad26.COV2.S COVID-19 vaccine or a placebo. CDR3 protein: CASSDTFYRELNQPQHF. The CDR3 DNA follows: TGTGCCAGCAGTGACACGTTCTACAGGGAACTCAATCAGCCCCAGCATTTT.